Listed here are 20 T cell receptor beta chains from one sample, sequenced in a study of Ad26.COV2.S vaccination and SARS-CoV-2 variants. Libraries were prepared by immunoSEQ multiplex PCR; TCRdb keeps only in-frame clonotypes and omits some of them. There are around 100,000 clones in the sample; more than 65% occur only once, and approximately 16% lies in the top ten. This material consisted of peripheral blood, taken after recovery from COVID-19. The receptors originated from a human donor who had recovered from COVID-19.

V gene TRBV9 combines with J gene TRBJ2-1; D is tentatively TRBD1 or TRBD2 (5 bases each). Trimming left V 1 base short and J 6 bases short, with 14 bases between. The CDR3 consists of 15 residues. Germline CDR1 SGDLS, CDR2 YYNGEE. CDR3 in DNA: TGTGCCAGCAGCGTACGGGGCCAGAAACTCAATGAGCAGTTCTTC. Translation: CASSVRGQKLNEQFF.

J is TRBJ2-7 and V is TRBV19; D might be TRBD2 (5 bases). The V and J ends lost 6 bases and 0 bases respectively, with 18 bases between them. Germline CDR1 is LNHDA and CDR2 is SQIVND (reference sequence). This CDR3 spans 16 amino acids. CDR3 DNA: TGTGCCAGTAGAGCGCGGAGCGGACGGAACTCCTACGAGCAGTACTTC. This translates into CASRARSGRNSYEQYF.

A single count supports this clone. The V gene is TRBV27, the J gene TRBJ1-2, with a tentative D call TRBD1 (6 bases). Trimming cost V 2 bases and J 1 base, with 11 bases left between them. This CDR3 region has 15 residues. Germline-derived CDR1 and CDR2 are MNHEY and SMNVEV (reference sequence). CDR3 protein: CASSLGRGLNYGYTF. In nucleotides, the CDR3 is TGTGCCAGCAGTTTAGGCCGGGGGCTTAACTATGGCTACACCTTC.

The chain is built from TRBV6-2 or TRBV6-3 and TRBJ2-5, with D perhaps matching TRBD2 (5 bases). Germline loops: CDR1 MNHEY, CDR2 SVGEGT. This CDR3 is 16 amino acids long. The V and J ends lost 0 bases and 2 bases respectively, with 13 bases between them. The CDR3 bases are TGTGCCAGCAGTTACTCGAGGGCAGAGCTACAAGAGACCCAGTACTTC. Amino acids: CASSYSRAELQETQYF.

The chain joins TRBV9 to TRBJ1-1; the D gene is possibly TRBD1 (6 bases). Germline V CDR1 and CDR2: SGDLS, YYNGEE. V was clipped by 4 bases and J by 3 bases, with 10 bases between them. The CDR3 extends over 13 amino acids. In nucleotides, the CDR3 is TGTGCCAGCAGCCGGGGGGCCGACACTGAAGCTTTCTTT. This codes for CASSRGADTEAFF.

This clone has only a few counts. This sequence joins TRBV6-6 and TRBJ1-1; 7 nucleotides line up with TRBD1. The CDR3 spans 14 residues. The ends lost 6 bases at V and 4 bases at J; junction bases unmatched: 8. Germline values: CDR1 MNHNY, CDR2 SVGAGI (reference sequence). The CDR3 DNA is TGTGCCAGCAGCCTGGGACAGCCGGGCACTGAAGCTTTCTTT. This gives the protein CASSLGQPGTEAFF.

This clone was recorded once. The rearrangement uses TRBV9 and TRBJ2-5; D might be TRBD1 (6 bases). This CDR3 has 15 amino acids. The germline V and J ends were trimmed by 3 bases and 3 bases, with 15 bases remaining between them. The germline CDR1 and CDR2 sequences are SGDLS and YYNGEE. The CDR3 spells CASSDATGLEETQYF. As DNA, the CDR3 is TGTGCCAGCAGCGACGCGACAGGACTCGAAGAGACCCAGTACTTC. Full variable domain (remainder filled in from reference TRBV9 and TRBJ2-5): DSGVTQTPKHLITATGQRVTLRCSPRSGDLSVYWYQQSLDQGLQFLIQYYNGEERAKGNILERFSAQQFPDLHSELNLSSLELGDSALYFCASSDATGLEETQYFGPGTRLLVL.

The rearrangement links TRBV28 to TRBJ2-5; TRBD1 is a possible D gene (6 bases). This CDR3 comprises 14 residues. CDR1 MDHEN and CDR2 SYDVKM come from the germline V gene. Trimming took 7 bases from V and 2 from J, leaving 14 bases between them. The CDR3 reads CASIPQGRQETQYF. The CDR3 DNA is TGTGCCAGCATTCCACAGGGTAGACAAGAGACCCAGTACTTC.

The chain combines TRBV5-4 with TRBJ2-3; 8 bases map to TRBD2. There are 15 residues in the CDR3. Trimming took 1 base from V and 5 from J; bases not matched to a gene: 6. Germline V gene sequence: CDR1 SGHNT, CDR2 YYREEE (reference sequence). CDR3 amino acids: CASSLREGPEDTQYF. The CDR3 DNA reads as TGTGCCAGCAGCTTGCGGGAGGGCCCTGAAGATACGCAGTATTTT.

The chain has TRBV2 and TRBJ1-2; D might be TRBD1 (5 bases). This CDR3 has 14 amino acids. Germline lookup yields CDR1 SNHLY and CDR2 FYNNEI. V lost 7 bases, J lost 2 bases, and 14 bases lay in between. The CDR3 here is CASKPGGSNYGYTF. DNA for the CDR3: TGTGCCAGCAAGCCGGGGGGGTCAAACTATGGCTACACCTTC.

The chain combines TRBV7-8 with TRBJ2-3, with TRBD1 matching 10 bases. The CDR3 spans 15 residues. The V gene's germline CDR1 is SGHVS and CDR2 FQNEAQ. J was trimmed by 4 bases and V by 4 bases; bases with no gene match: 5. CDR3 region: CASSSDRGSADTQYF. Written as DNA, the CDR3 is TGTGCCAGCAGCTCGGACAGGGGGTCGGCAGATACGCAGTATTTT.

The chain employs TRBV5-1 and TRBJ2-3, with 12 bases fitting TRBD2. In germline, CDR1 is SGHRS, CDR2 YFSETQ. The ends lost 3 bases at V and 2 bases at J; junction bases unmatched: 13. The CDR3 runs 19 residues. The CDR3 reads CASSWTLAGGVLVTDTQYF. CDR3 DNA: TGCGCCAGCAGCTGGACCCTAGCGGGAGGGGTCCTTGTCACAGATACGCAGTATTTT.

This clone showed up just a few times. V is TRBV5-4 and J is TRBJ1-5, with D maybe TRBD1 (6 bases). CDR3 length: 16 amino acids. Between the trimmed V and J ends, which lost 4 bases and 1 base, there was a span of 15 bases. Germline V CDR1 and CDR2: SGHNT, YYREEE (reference sequence). CDR3 coding DNA: TGTGCCAGCAGCCCCGGGCCGGGGACAAGCAATCAGCCCCAGCATTTT. Protein sequence: CASSPGPGTSNQPQHF.

The CDR3 sequence is CASRSSDSPLHF. The CDR3 DNA sequence: TGTGCCAGCAGATCGTCGGACTCACCCCTCCACTTT. V and J are TRBV3-1 (or the pseudogene TRBV3-2) and TRBJ1-6; D is uncertain. The germline V and J ends were trimmed by 6 bases and 10 bases, with 10 bases remaining between them. This CDR3 is 12 amino acids long. Germline loops: CDR1 LGHDT, CDR2 YNNKEL (reference sequence).

The chain has TRBV27 and TRBJ2-7; 12 bases fit TRBD2. The CDR3 sequence is 16 residues long. With 4 bases clipped from V and 6 bases from J, the junction kept 10 bases outside the gene matches. Germline V lookup: CDR1 MNHEY, CDR2 SMNVEV (reference sequence). The CDR3 protein is CASSSPRLAGAREQYF. The CDR3 region has the DNA TGTGCCAGCAGTTCACCACGACTAGCGGGAGCCCGCGAGCAGTACTTC.

The gene calls are TRBV28 and TRBJ2-7, with 8 bases matching TRBD1. This CDR3 has 16 residues. Germline CDR1 reads MDHEN; CDR2 reads SYDVKM. Trimming removed 8 bases from V and 2 bases from J; junction bases left unmatched: 14. The CDR3 DNA reads as TGTGCCAGCCTGGAGGACAGGGCCTCGGATGCCTACGAGCAGTACTTC. It is translated as CASLEDRASDAYEQYF.

The chain is built from TRBV2 and TRBJ1-6, with D unclear. The CDR3 consists of 15 residues. Germline CDR1 is SNHLY and CDR2 is FYNNEI. The germline V and J ends were trimmed by 1 base and 2 bases, with 6 bases remaining between them. The CDR3 DNA follows: TGTGCCAGCAGTGAAGGCCGGACCTATAATTCACCCCTCCACTTT. This codes for CASSEGRTYNSPLHF.

V is TRBV11-3 and J is TRBJ2-1, with D possibly called TRBD1 or TRBD2 (5 bases each). The CDR3 is made up of 16 amino acids. Germline values: CDR1 SGHNT, CDR2 YENEEA. The V gene lost 5 bases and the J gene lost 1 base, with 15 bases spanning the gap. The CDR3 region is CASSLGRGLSYNEQFF. The CDR3 nucleotides read TGTGCCAGCAGCCTCGGACGGGGCCTATCCTACAATGAGCAGTTCTTC.

The chain employs TRBV9 and TRBJ2-7; D not certain. The V end was cut by 3 bases, the J end by 10 bases, with 23 bases between. The germline gives CDR1 SGDLS, CDR2 YYNGEE. This CDR3 region has 15 residues. CDR3 sequence reads: CASSASPQRVSSQYF. The DNA of the CDR3 is TGTGCCAGCAGCGCCTCCCCGCAGCGCGTGAGTAGTCAGTACTTC.

CDR3 sequence (DNA): TGTGCCAGCAGCATAGGGACAGGGAGGGAGACCCAGTACTTC. This sequence encodes CASSIGTGRETQYF. The V gene is TRBV7-2, the J gene TRBJ2-5; 9 nucleotides align to TRBD1. Germline CDR1 and CDR2: SGHTA and FQGNSA. CDR3 length equals 14 residues. Germline trimming cut 5 bases from V and 5 bases from J; bases unmatched to any gene: 6.